Sequencing of this TCR beta chain was carried out in a study of cytomegalovirus exposure and HLA in healthy donors. In the PCR, 60 Vbeta and 13 Jbeta primers were used. Profiling relied on immunoSEQ multiplex PCR, and the TCRdb table lists in-frame clones only, not all of them. This table holds about 60,000 clones, around three quarters found once. J lost 6 bases, V lost 4 bases, and 5 bases had no gene match. The CDR3 sequence is 14 residues long. The V gene's germline CDR1 is SGDLS and CDR2 YYNGEE. Notes on this clone: Its target is unknown.

The donors were healthy bone marrow donors. General observations from the study: 87-base-pair reads could not separate some V segments, including TRBV6-2 and TRBV6-3.

The TCR sequence derives from a woman aged 60-75 years in good health and CMV-seropositive. The V and J genes are TRBV9 and TRBJ1-4; 8 positions agree with TRBD1. The specimen was PBMCs. The CDR3: CASSLQGGDEKLFF. The CDR3 DNA sequence: TGTGCCAGCAGCTTACAGGGGGGCGATGAAAAACTGTTTTTT.